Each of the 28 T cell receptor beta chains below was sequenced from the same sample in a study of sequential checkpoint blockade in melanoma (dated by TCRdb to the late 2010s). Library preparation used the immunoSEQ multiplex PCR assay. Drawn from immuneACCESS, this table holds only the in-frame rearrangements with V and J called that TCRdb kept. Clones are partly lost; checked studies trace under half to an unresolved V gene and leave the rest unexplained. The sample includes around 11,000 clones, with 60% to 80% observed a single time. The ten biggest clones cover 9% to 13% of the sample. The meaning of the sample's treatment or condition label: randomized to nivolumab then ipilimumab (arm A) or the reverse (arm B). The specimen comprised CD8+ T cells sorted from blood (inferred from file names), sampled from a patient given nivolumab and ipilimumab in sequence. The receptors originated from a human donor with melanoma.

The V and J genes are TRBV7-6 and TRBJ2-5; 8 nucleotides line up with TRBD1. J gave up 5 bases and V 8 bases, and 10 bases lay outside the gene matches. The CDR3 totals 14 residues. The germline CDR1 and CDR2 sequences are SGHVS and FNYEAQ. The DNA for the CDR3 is TGTGCCAGCGGGTATCAGGGGGCGCTTGAGACCCAGTACTTC. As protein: CASGYQGALETQYF.

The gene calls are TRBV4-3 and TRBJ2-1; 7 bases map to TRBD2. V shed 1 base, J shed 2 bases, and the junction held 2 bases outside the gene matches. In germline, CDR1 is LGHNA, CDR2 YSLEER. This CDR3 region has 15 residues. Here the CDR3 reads CASSQGLAPYNEQFF. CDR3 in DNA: TGCGCCAGCAGCCAAGGACTAGCCCCCTACAATGAGCAGTTCTTC.

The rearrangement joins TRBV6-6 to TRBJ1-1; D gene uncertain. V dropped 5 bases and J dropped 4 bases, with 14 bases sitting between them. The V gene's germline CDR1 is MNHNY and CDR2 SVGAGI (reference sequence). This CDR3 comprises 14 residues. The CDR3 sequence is CASSHGVESTEAFF. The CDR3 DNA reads TGTGCCAGCAGTCACGGGGTTGAGAGCACTGAAGCTTTCTTT.

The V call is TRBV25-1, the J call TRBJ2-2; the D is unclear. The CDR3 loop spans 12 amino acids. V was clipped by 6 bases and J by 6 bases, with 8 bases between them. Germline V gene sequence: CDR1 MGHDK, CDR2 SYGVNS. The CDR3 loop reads CASSLPAGELFF. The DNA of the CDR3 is TGTGCCAGCAGCCTCCCCGCCGGGGAGCTGTTTTTT.

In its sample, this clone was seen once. The CDR3 spells CASSLGVSTDTQYF. The CDR3 DNA follows: TGTGCCAGCAGCTTAGGAGTAAGCACAGATACGCAGTATTTT. The rearrangement uses TRBV7-6 and TRBJ2-3; D is ambiguous. This CDR3 spans 14 amino acids. Between the trimmed V and J ends, which lost 1 base and 0 bases, there was a span of 5 bases. Germline values: CDR1 SGHVS, CDR2 FNYEAQ.

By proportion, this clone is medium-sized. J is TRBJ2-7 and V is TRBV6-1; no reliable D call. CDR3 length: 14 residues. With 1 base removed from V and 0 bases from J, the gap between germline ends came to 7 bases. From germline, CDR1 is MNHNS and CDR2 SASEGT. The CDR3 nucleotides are TGTGCCAGCAGTGAAGTTCCGAGCTCCTACGAGCAGTACTTC. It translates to CASSEVPSSYEQYF.

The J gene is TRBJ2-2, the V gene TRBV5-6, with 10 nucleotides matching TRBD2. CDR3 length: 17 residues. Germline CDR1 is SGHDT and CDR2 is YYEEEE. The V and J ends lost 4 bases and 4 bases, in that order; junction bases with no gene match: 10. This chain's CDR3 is CASSPWTWTSGTGELFF. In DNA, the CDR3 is TGTGCCAGCAGCCCTTGGACCTGGACTAGCGGCACCGGGGAGCTGTTTTTT.

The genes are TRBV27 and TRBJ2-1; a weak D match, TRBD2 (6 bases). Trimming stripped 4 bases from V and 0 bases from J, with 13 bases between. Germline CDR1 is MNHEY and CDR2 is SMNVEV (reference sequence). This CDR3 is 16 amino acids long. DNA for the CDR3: TGTGCCAGCAGTTCAATCCGGGGAGGCTCCTACAATGAGCAGTTCTTC. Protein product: CASSSIRGGSYNEQFF.

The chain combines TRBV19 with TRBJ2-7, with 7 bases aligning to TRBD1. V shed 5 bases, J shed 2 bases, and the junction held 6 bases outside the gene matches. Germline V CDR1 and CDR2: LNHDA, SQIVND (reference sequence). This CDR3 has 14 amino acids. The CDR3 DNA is TGTGCCAGTAGTGGAAACAGGGGTCCCTACGAGCAGTACTTC. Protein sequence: CASSGNRGPYEQYF.

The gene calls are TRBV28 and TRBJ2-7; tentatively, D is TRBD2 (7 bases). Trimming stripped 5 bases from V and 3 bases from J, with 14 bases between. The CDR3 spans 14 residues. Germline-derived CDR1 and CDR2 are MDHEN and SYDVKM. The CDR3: CASSQQGGGYEQYF. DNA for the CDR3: TGTGCCAGCAGTCAACAGGGAGGGGGCTACGAGCAGTACTTC.

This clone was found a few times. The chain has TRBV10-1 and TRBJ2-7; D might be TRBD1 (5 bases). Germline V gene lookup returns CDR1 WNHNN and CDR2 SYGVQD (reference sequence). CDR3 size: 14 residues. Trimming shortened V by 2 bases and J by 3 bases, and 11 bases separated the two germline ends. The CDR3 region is CASSEADKIYEQYF. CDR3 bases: TGCGCCAGCAGTGAGGCGGACAAGATCTACGAGCAGTACTTC.

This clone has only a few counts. The CDR3 DNA sequence: TGTGCCAGCAGCACTACCTCCAAACTGGGCGAGCAGTACTTC. This gives the protein CASSTTSKLGEQYF. V gene TRBV7-9 combines with J gene TRBJ2-7; D unclear. This CDR3 has 14 amino acids. Germline-derived CDR1 and CDR2 are SEHNR and FQNEAQ (reference sequence). The germline V and J ends were trimmed by 5 bases and 6 bases, with 17 bases remaining between them.

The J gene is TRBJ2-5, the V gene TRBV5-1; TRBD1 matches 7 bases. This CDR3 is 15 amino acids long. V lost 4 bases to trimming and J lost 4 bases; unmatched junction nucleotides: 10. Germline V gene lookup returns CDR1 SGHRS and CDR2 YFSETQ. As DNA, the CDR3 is TGCGCCAGCAGCCTGACAGGGTGGTTATCAGAGACCCAGTACTTC. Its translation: CASSLTGWLSETQYF.

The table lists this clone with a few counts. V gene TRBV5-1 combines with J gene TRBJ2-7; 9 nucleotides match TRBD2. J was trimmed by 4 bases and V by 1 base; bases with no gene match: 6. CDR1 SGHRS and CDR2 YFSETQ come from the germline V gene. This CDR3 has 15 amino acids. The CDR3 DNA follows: TGCGCCAGCAGCTTGTTAGCGGGAGCGGTATACGAGCAGTACTTC. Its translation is CASSLLAGAVYEQYF.

The CDR3 is CASILGQGVLNTEAFF. CDR3 in DNA: TGTGCCAGTATCCTTGGACAGGGGGTATTGAACACTGAAGCTTTCTTT. This chain connects TRBV19 to TRBJ1-1; 10 nucleotides align to TRBD1. Germline CDR1 LNHDA, CDR2 SQIVND (reference sequence). The CDR3 totals 16 residues. V shed 7 bases, J shed 0 bases, and the junction held 8 bases outside the gene matches.

CDR3 in amino acids: CASSITGGSYNEQFF. CDR3 in DNA: TGTGCCAGTAGTATCACAGGGGGCTCCTACAATGAGCAGTTCTTC. The rearrangement uses TRBV19 and TRBJ2-1; TRBD1 aligns across 8 bases. Germline V CDR1 and CDR2: LNHDA, SQIVND (reference sequence). This CDR3 spans 15 amino acids. With 3 bases clipped from V and 0 bases from J, the junction kept 1 base outside the gene matches.

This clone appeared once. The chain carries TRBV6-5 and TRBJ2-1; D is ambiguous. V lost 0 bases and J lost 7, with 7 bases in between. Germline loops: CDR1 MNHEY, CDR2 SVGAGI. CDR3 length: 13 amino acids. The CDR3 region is CASSYSSLNEQFF. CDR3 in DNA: TGTGCCAGCAGTTACTCTAGTCTGAATGAGCAGTTCTTC.

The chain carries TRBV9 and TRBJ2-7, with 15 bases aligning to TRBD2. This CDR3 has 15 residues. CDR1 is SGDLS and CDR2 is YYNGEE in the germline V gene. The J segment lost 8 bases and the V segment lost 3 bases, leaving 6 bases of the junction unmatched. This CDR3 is CASSAGLAGGRQQYF. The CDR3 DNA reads TGTGCCAGCAGCGCGGGACTAGCGGGAGGACGGCAGCAGTACTTC.

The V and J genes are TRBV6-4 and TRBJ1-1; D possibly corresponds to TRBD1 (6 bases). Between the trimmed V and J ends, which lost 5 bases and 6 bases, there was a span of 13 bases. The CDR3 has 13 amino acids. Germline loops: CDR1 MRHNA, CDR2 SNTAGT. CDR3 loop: CASSLRQESEAFF. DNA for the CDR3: TGTGCCAGCAGTTTAAGACAGGAATCTGAAGCTTTCTTT.

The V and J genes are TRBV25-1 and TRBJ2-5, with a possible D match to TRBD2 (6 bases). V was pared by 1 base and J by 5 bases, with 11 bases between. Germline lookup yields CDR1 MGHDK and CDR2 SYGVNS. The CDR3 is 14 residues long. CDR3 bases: TGTGCCAGCAGTGAATTGGAGGGCGCCGAGACCCAGTACTTC. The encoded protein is CASSELEGAETQYF. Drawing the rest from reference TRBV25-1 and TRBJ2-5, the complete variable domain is EADIYQTPRYLVIGTGKKITLECSQTMGHDKMYWYQQDPGMELHLIHYSYGVNSTEKGDLSSESTVSRIRTEHFPLTLESARPSHTSQYLCASSELEGAETQYFGPGTRLLVL.

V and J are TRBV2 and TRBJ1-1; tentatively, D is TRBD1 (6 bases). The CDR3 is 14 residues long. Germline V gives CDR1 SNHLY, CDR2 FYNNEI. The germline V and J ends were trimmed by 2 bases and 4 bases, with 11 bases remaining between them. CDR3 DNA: TGTGCCAGCAGTGAATCGTACAGGGCCACTGAAGCTTTCTTT. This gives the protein CASSESYRATEAFF. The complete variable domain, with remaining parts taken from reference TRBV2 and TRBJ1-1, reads EPEVTQTPSHQVTQMGQEVILRCVPISNHLYFYWYRQILGQKVEFLVSFYNNEISEKSEIFDDQFSVERPDGSNFTLKIRSTKLEDSAMYFCASSESYRATEAFFGQGTRLTVV.

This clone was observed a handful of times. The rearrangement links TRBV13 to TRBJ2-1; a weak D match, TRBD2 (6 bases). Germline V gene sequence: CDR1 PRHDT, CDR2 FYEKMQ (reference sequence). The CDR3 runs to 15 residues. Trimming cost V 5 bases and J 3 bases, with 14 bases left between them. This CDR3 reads CASSLGGLLYNEQFF. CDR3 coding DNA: TGTGCCAGCAGCCTCGGAGGACTACTCTACAATGAGCAGTTCTTC.

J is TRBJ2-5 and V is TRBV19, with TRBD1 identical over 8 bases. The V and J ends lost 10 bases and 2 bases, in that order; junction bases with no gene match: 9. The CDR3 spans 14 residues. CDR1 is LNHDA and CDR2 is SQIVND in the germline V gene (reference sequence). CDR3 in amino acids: CATGWGQDQETQYF. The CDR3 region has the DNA TGTGCCACAGGTTGGGGACAGGATCAAGAGACCCAGTACTTC.

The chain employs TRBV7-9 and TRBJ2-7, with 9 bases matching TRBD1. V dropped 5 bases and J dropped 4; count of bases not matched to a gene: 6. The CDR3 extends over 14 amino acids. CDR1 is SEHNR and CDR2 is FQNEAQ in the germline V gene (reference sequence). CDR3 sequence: CASSTGGFGYEQYF. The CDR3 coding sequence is TGTGCCAGCAGCACAGGGGGCTTTGGGTACGAGCAGTACTTC.

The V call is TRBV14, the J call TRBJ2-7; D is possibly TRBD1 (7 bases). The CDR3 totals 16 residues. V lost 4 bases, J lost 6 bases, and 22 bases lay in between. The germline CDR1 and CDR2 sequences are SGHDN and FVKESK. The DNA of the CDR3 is TGTGCCAGCAGCCCCTTCGGGACAGCTTGGGGAGGCGAGCAGTACTTC. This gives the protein CASSPFGTAWGGEQYF.

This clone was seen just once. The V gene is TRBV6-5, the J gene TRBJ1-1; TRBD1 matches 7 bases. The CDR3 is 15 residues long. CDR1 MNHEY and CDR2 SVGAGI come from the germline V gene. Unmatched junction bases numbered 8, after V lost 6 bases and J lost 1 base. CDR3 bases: TGTGCCAGCAGCCTCTCACGACAGGGGAACACTGAAGCTTTCTTT. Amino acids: CASSLSRQGNTEAFF.

The CDR3 DNA is TGTGCCAGCAATGGGGGCCCCAACCTGGACGGCTACACCTTC. Translated: CASNGGPNLDGYTF. V is TRBV28 and J is TRBJ1-2, with D maybe TRBD1 (6 bases). The CDR3 runs to 14 residues. Looked up from germline, CDR1 is MDHEN and CDR2 is SYDVKM. Trimming left V 7 bases short and J 8 bases short, with 20 bases between.

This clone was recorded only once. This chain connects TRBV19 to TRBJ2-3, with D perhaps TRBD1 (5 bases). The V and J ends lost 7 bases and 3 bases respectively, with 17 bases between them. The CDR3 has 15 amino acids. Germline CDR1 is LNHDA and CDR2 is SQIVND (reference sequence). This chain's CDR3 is CASTLGAHGTDTQYF. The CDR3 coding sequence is TGTGCCAGTACCCTAGGGGCTCATGGGACAGATACGCAGTATTTT.